Listed here are 16 T cell receptor beta chains from one sample, sequenced in a study of chronic HIV infection and antiretroviral therapy. TCRdb itself ran the 5' RACE reads through MiXCR, one entry per CDR3 protein. The table has 40,000 or so distinct CDR3 sequences, more than 8% seen once. The specimen was peripheral blood. The receptor set was obtained from an adult who had HIV and had not received antiretroviral therapy, or was an uninfected healthy control (not recorded which).

This clonotype was seen a handful of times. The gene calls are TRBV12-3 or TRBV12-4 and TRBJ1-4; D not resolved. V lost 8 bases and J lost 4, with 14 bases in between. The CDR3 totals 14 residues. For the CDR3, the DNA is TGTGCCAGCGGTTCACAGTTGCTTAATGAAAAACTGTTTTTT. Amino acid sequence: CASGSQLLNEKLFF.

The chain carries TRBV28 and TRBJ1-2; D gene uncertain. The ends were cut back, 10 bases at V and 2 bases at J, with 8 bases in the middle. CDR3 length equals 11 residues. The germline CDR1 and CDR2 sequences are MDHEN and SYDVKM. The CDR3 DNA reads TGTGCCACCCGACAAAACTATGGCTACACCTTC. This codes for CATRQNYGYTF.

This clonotype has a handful of counts. The chain employs TRBV28 and TRBJ2-5; possibly TRBD1 for D (6 bases). V was trimmed by 6 bases and J by 1 base, leaving 9 bases between them. The CDR3 sequence is 13 residues long. Looked up from germline, CDR1 is MDHEN and CDR2 is SYDVKM. The CDR3 reads CASRSDSQETQYF. CDR3 coding DNA: TGTGCCAGCAGGTCGGACAGCCAAGAGACCCAGTACTTC.

The sample holds a few counts of this clonotype. The chain's CDR3 is CASSQRFGQGTPYEQYF. CDR3 nucleotide sequence: TGTGCCAGCAGTCAAAGGTTCGGACAGGGGACCCCCTACGAGCAGTACTTC. The rearrangement links TRBV27 to TRBJ2-7; 9 positions match TRBD1. The CDR3 has 17 amino acids. Germline V gene data show CDR1 as MNHEY and CDR2 as SMNVEV (reference sequence). With V trimmed by 5 bases and J by 2 bases, 13 bases remained unmatched.

This clonotype was detected ten times or more. The chain employs TRBV6-4 and TRBJ2-6; possible D gene TRBD1, 6 bases. The CDR3 spans 14 residues. Germline values: CDR1 MRHNA, CDR2 SNTAGT. Trimming took off 2 bases at V and 4 bases at J, with 6 bases between the two ends. CDR3 residues: CASSDTGGANVLTF. CDR3 sequence (DNA): TGTGCCAGCAGTGACACAGGGGGGGCCAACGTCCTGACTTTC.

This clonotype was detected ten times or more. The J gene is TRBJ2-1, the V gene TRBV28; 7 bases align to TRBD1. CDR1 MDHEN and CDR2 SYDVKM come from the germline V gene. The CDR3 extends over 16 amino acids. V lost 5 bases, J lost 10 bases, and 17 bases stayed unmatched. The CDR3, as DNA: TGTGCCAGCAGTCCAGGAGTCGGGACAGCTGTGGGGGAGCAGTTCTTC. This encodes CASSPGVGTAVGEQFF.

This clonotype was counted at least ten times. The rearrangement joins TRBV29-1 to TRBJ2-7, with 11 bases aligning to TRBD2. CDR1 is SQVTM, CDR2 ANQGSEA, per germline. The CDR3 length is 15 residues. Losses at the gene ends were 4 bases for V and 2 bases for J; bases not matched to a gene: 7. CDR3 nucleotides: TGCAGCGTTGTCGGGACTAGCGGATTCCCCTACGAGCAGTACTTC. As protein: CSVVGTSGFPYEQYF.

This clonotype was seen repeatedly, ten times or more. The chain joins TRBV4-2 to TRBJ2-1; TRBD2 agrees at 9 bases. V lost 0 bases, J lost 8 bases, and 8 bases stayed unmatched. Germline-derived CDR1 and CDR2 are LGHNA and YNFKEQ. CDR3 length equals 16 residues. This chain's CDR3 is CASSQDLAGAEDEQFF. DNA for the CDR3: TGTGCCAGCAGCCAAGACTTAGCGGGAGCAGAAGATGAGCAGTTCTTC.

This clonotype was recorded many times. This chain links TRBV24-1 with TRBJ2-1; TRBD2 aligns across 10 bases. The CDR3 has 16 residues. Trimming took 4 bases from V and 1 from J; bases not matched to a gene: 3. Germline loops: CDR1 KGHDR, CDR2 SFDVKD. The CDR3 DNA reads TGTGCCACCAGTGAGGCTAGCGGGAGTTCCTACAATGAGCAGTTCTTC. Its protein is CATSEASGSSYNEQFF.

The chain has TRBV10-3 and TRBJ1-5; 7 bases fit TRBD1. Germline lookup yields CDR1 ENHRY and CDR2 SYGVKD. J was trimmed by 0 bases and V by 0 bases; bases with no gene match: 8. The CDR3 has 18 amino acids. The CDR3 sequence is CAISESGRGKNSNQPQHF. As DNA, the CDR3 is TGTGCCATCAGTGAGTCAGGCAGGGGGAAGAATAGCAATCAGCCCCAGCATTTT.

This clonotype was found many times. The V gene is TRBV20-1, the J gene TRBJ2-3; 11 nucleotides line up with TRBD2. The junction had 7 bases not matched to a gene; V was cut back by 5 bases and J by 3 bases. CDR1 and CDR2 (germline): DFQATT, SNEGSKA (reference sequence). The CDR3 sequence is 15 residues long. CDR3 sequence: CSAPGLAGRTDTQYF. In DNA form, the CDR3 reads TGCAGTGCTCCCGGACTAGCGGGCCGGACAGATACGCAGTATTTT.

In its sample, this clonotype was seen many times. The chain links TRBV27 to TRBJ2-7, with 11 bases identical to TRBD2. Germline V gene data show CDR1 as MNHEY and CDR2 as SMNVEV (reference sequence). The length of the CDR3 is 14 residues. V shed 5 bases, J shed 7 bases, and the junction held 7 bases outside the gene matches. Here the CDR3 DNA reads TGTGCCAGCAGTCCCGGGACTAGCGGTACGGAGCAGTACTTC. Translation gives CASSPGTSGTEQYF.

This clonotype was counted many times. This rearrangement joins TRBV7-9 to TRBJ2-7; perhaps TRBD1 as D (6 bases). Germline CDR1 SEHNR, CDR2 FQNEAQ (reference sequence). The V gene lost 3 bases and the J gene lost 4 bases, with 13 bases spanning the gap. The CDR3 sequence is 14 residues long. CDR3 in DNA: TGTGCCAGCAGCTTGGTGCAAGGGGGATACGAGCAGTACTTC. Its protein is CASSLVQGGYEQYF.

This clonotype was found many times. The genes are TRBV13 and TRBJ2-5, with D unclear. Per germline, CDR1 PRHDT and CDR2 FYEKMQ (reference sequence). The germline V and J ends were trimmed by 0 bases and 6 bases, with 8 bases remaining between them. This CDR3 is built from 13 residues. CDR3 amino acids: CASSLGAEKTQYF. The CDR3 nucleotides read TGTGCCAGCAGCTTAGGCGCGGAAAAGACCCAGTACTTC.

This chain connects TRBV29-1 to TRBJ1-1; perhaps TRBD1 as D (6 bases). Trimming took off 6 bases at V and 1 base at J, with 9 bases between the two ends. This CDR3 region has 12 residues. Germline loops: CDR1 SQVTM, CDR2 ANQGSEA. This CDR3 is CSVGGANTEAFF. CDR3 nucleotides: TGCAGCGTGGGGGGGGCGAACACTGAAGCTTTCTTT.

This clonotype showed up many times. The chain links TRBV6-2 or TRBV6-3 to TRBJ1-1; TRBD1 matches 7 bases. This CDR3 is 14 amino acids long. J was trimmed by 2 bases and V by 6 bases; bases with no gene match: 6. Germline CDR1 is MNHEY and CDR2 is SVGEGT. The CDR3 loop is CASSLDRFNTEAFF. The DNA of the CDR3 is TGTGCCAGCAGCCTGGACAGGTTTAACACTGAAGCTTTCTTT.